This is a list of T cell receptor beta chains from one sample in a study of shared clonotypes between healthy human individuals. Clones were read by immunoSEQ multiplex PCR, and TCRdb kept only the in-frame ones, dropping some. The table includes 450,000 to 600,000 clones, 65% to 80% detected once. The sample comprised PBMCs. These receptors all come from a woman aged 40 to 50 in good health. Some clones in this sample may be carry-over from other donors' samples. Both conserved end residues are trimmed from each CDR3. D genes are given only for firm matches.

d_gene	j_gene	v_gene	CDR3aa
.	TRBJ2-5	TRBV15	ATSSRGLIQETQY
TRBD1	TRBJ2-1	TRBV27	ASTLRGTGGYNEQF
.	TRBJ2-2	TRBV5-1	ASRPPDMDTGELF
.	TRBJ1-4	TRBV4-1	ASSLRVGEKLF
.	TRBJ2-3	TRBV28	ASSLLYISGAIHSTDTQY
.	TRBJ2-2	TRBV7-9	ASSLFRLSPGELF
TRBD2	TRBJ2-2	TRBV27	ASILVLAGVYNTGELF
.	TRBJ2-7	TRBV29-1	SVAGTPSYEQY
TRBD1	TRBJ2-7	TRBV5-4	ASSLSTGTEYEQY
TRBD1	TRBJ1-2	TRBV6-1	ASSEQTGAGGYT
.	TRBJ1-3	TRBV18	ASSPVPPLSSGNTIY
.	TRBJ2-7	TRBV27	ASRGHSSYEQY
.	TRBJ2-3	TRBV27	ASSFRYTDTQY
TRBD1	TRBJ1-2	TRBV7-3	ASGTGTGGSDYGYT
TRBD2	TRBJ2-7	TRBV6-5	ATRLGLAGGGQY
.	TRBJ2-3	TRBV5-1	ASSLDPTRGSTDTQY
.	TRBJ1-2	TRBV10-2	ASSDSRFSRAGYT
.	TRBJ2-7	TRBV7-9	ASSLLSGPSYEQY
TRBD2	TRBJ2-5	TRBV5-1	ASSFTSGYQETQY
.	TRBJ2-7	TRBV18	ASSPGGEEQY
TRBD2	.	TRBV11-2	ASSDPSGSYEQY
.	TRBJ1-2	TRBV5-4	ASSPGRDHPGNGYT
TRBD1	TRBJ1-1	TRBV15	ATSLWDRNTEAF
TRBD2	TRBJ2-5	TRBV7-2	ASSKRTSGTETQY
TRBD1	TRBJ1-2	TRBV11-2	ASSLDWTGRESYT